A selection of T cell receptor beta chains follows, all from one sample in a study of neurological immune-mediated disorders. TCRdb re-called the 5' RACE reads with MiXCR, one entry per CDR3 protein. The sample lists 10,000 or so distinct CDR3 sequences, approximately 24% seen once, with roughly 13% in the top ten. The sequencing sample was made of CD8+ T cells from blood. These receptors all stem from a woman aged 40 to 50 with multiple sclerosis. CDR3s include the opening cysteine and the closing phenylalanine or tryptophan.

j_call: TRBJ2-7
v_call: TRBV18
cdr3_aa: CASTPLRTPDEQYF

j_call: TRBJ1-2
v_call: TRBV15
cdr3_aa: CATSTIGTTLVESYTF

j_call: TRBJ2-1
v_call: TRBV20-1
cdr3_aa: CSACEWTGDNEQFF

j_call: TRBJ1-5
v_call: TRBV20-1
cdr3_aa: CSARDSAGEVIQPQHF

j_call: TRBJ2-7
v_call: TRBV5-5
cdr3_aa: CASSLGQRVYEQYF

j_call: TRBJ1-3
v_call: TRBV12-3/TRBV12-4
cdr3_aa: CASSFPGGPGNTIYF

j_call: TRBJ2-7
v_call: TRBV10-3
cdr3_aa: CAISEATGTSTYEQYF

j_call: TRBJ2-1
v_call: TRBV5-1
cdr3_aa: CASSFVGFSYNEQFF

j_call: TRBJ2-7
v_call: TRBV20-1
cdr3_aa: CSARVIRAGNRYEQYF

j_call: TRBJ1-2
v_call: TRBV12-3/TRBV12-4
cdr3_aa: CASSSAPSMGYTF

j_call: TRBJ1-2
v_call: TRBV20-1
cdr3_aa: CSAREAGDLTRGYTF

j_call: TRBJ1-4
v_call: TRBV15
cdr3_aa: CATRPAATNEKLFF

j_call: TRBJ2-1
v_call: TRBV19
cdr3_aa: CASSIMLRGSYNEQFF

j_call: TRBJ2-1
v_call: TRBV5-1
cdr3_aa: CASSPDYNEQFF

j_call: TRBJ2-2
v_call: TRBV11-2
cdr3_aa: CASSRLKRNTGELFF

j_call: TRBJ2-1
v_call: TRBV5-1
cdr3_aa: CASSLDRWGLGQFF

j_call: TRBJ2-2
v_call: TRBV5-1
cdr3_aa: CASSPWEDAGELFF

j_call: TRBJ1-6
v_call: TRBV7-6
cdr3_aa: CASSSPAGGFSPLHF

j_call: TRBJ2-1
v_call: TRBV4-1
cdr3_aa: CASSRDTGLRNSYNEQFF

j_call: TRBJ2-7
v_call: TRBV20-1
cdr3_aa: CSAREWAQRDEQYF

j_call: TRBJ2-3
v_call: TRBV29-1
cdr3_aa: CSVVRGADTQYF

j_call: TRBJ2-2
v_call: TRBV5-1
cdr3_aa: CASSLTAGGITGELFF

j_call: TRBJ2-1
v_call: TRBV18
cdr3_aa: CASSPPGHHTFF

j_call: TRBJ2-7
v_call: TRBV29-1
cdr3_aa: CSAGDYEQYF

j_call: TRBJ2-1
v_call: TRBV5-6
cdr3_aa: CASSLYGEQFF

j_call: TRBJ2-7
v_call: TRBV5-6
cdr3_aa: CASSVAGPAGQYF

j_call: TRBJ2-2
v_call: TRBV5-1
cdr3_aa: CASSLGIAGPNTGELFF

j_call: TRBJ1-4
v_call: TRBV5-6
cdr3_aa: CASSLGGGPYEKLFF